The rows below give T cell receptor beta chains drawn from one sample of a study of T cells expressing NK-cell markers. TCRdb processed the 5' RACE reads again and assigns one entry to each CDR3 protein, with no DNA. The clone table shows about 260,000 distinct CDR3 sequences, with the ten largest holding 0.39%. Sequencing used blood T cells: a sorted CD56 or NKG2C T cell subset, CD4+ or CD8+ T cells, or bulk PBMC T cells (not recorded which). The receptors here all came from a man between 18 and 29 years old in good health. CDR3s include the opening cysteine and the closing phenylalanine or tryptophan. Fields, in order: J gene, V gene, CDR3 protein.

>TRBJ2-1|TRBV11-2
CASTNPSGLAGGPGSYNEQFF
>TRBJ2-1|TRBV27
CAIGLAGKREQFF
>TRBJ2-5|TRBV12-3/TRBV12-4
CASTPLEASKTQYF
>TRBJ2-2|TRBV5-1
CASSSRTGWNTGELFF
>TRBJ1-1|TRBV13
CASSQSRDRGYEAFF
>TRBJ2-3|TRBV6-5
CASSYAGRAGNTQYF
>TRBJ2-1|TRBV9
CASSVSIGLSSYNEQFF
>TRBJ1-4|TRBV6-5
CASSWDRDTNEKLFF
>TRBJ2-5|TRBV6-5
CASSYPGRQETQYF
>TRBJ1-2|TRBV10-3
CAIRVDSLLDGYTF